These T cell receptor beta chains were read from a single sample in a study of post-analysis software for immune sequencing data. TCRdb reprocessed the PCR reads via MiXCR and lists one record per CDR3 protein. The table records hundreds of thousands of distinct CDR3 sequences, just under 30% of them present only once. Sample: blood. These receptors all stem from a girl between 10 and 17 years old with multiple sclerosis. Both conserved end residues are part of each CDR3. A D gene is named only where the DNA matches it firmly. Expanded clones are given a class, and other clones once, few, many or no size at all.

TRBD2	TRBV27	TRBJ2-7	few	CASSLVAGGSSYEQYF	TGTGCCAGCAGTTTAGTGGCCGGGGGGAGCTCCTACGAGCAGTACTTC
.	TRBV29-1	TRBJ2-7	few	CSVGRGSYEQYF	TGCAGCGTTGGTAGAGGTTCCTACGAGCAGTACTTC
TRBD2	TRBV20-1	TRBJ2-3	.	CSARVSLGGGVLDTQYF	TGCAGTGCTAGAGTGTCGCTGGGCGGGGGGGTTCTGGATACGCAGTATTTT
.	TRBV20-1	TRBJ2-6	.	CSARVPHLSGANVLTF	TGCAGTGCTAGAGTCCCCCATCTCTCTGGGGCCAACGTCCTGACTTTC
.	TRBV28	TRBJ2-1	.	CAMGARNEQFF	TGTGCCATGGGGGCTCGCAATGAGCAGTTCTTC
.	TRBV28	TRBJ2-1	few	CASSTVYNEQFF	TGTGCCAGCAGTACCGTTTACAATGAGCAGTTCTTC
.	TRBV29-1	TRBJ2-1	.	CSVVVGQPYNEQFF	TGCAGCGTTGTCGTAGGACAACCTTACAATGAGCAGTTCTTC
TRBD2	TRBV20-1	TRBJ2-5	few	CSARGLAGLETQYF	TGCAGTGCTAGGGGACTAGCGGGGTTGGAGACCCAGTACTTC
.	TRBV14	TRBJ2-1	few	CASSQDLVSDNEQFF	TGTGCCAGCAGCCAAGATCTGGTGTCGGACAATGAGCAGTTCTTC
.	TRBV5-1	TRBJ1-1	many	CASSLRQNTEAFF	TGCGCCAGCAGCTTGCGTCAGAACACTGAAGCTTTCTTT
.	TRBV6-5	TRBJ2-7	many	CASRRTEGRSYEQYF	TGTGCCAGCCGACGGACCGAAGGCCGCTCCTACGAGCAGTACTTC
TRBD1	TRBV5-1	TRBJ2-7	.	CASSLVGQGGREQYF	TGCGCCAGCAGCTTGGTGGGACAGGGGGGCCGCGAGCAGTACTTC
.	TRBV20-1	TRBJ2-1	.	CSARDPQTNNEQFF	TGCAGTGCTAGAGATCCTCAGACTAACAATGAGCAGTTCTTC
TRBD1	TRBV7-9	TRBJ1-1	.	CASSLGYGQGKTEAFF	TGTGCCAGCAGCCTCGGGTATGGACAGGGGAAAACTGAAGCTTTCTTT